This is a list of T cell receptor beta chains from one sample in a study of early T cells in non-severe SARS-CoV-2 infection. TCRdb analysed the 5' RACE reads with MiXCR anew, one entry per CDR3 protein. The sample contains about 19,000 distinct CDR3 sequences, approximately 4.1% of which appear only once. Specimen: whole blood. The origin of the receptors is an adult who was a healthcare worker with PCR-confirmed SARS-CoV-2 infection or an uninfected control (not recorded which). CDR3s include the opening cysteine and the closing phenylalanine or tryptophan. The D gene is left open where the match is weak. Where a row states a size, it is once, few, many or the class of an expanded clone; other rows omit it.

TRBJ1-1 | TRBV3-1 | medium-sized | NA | TGTGCCAGCAGCCTTAAGGGGGGTGGCACTGAAGCTTTCTTT | CASSLKGGGTEAFF
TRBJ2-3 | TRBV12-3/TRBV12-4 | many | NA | TGTGCCAGCAGTTCCCCGAGCGGAACGGGGGAGCTTTTGACTAGCACAGATACGCAGTATTTT | CASSSPSGTGELLTSTDTQYF
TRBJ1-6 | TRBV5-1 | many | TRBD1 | TGCGCCAGCAGCTTGGCCGCAGGGGGCTCACCCCTCCACTTT | CASSLAAGGSPLHF
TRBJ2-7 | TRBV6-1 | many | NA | TGTGCCATCTCGTTCACCGTGATTGAGGAGCAGTACTTC | CAISFTVIEEQYF
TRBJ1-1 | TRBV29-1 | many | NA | TGCAGCGTTGCAGGACAGAACACTGAAGCTTTCTTT | CSVAGQNTEAFF
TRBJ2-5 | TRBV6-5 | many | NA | TGTGCCAGCAGCCGCGGGTTAGGGGCCCGAGGAGAGACCCAGTACTTC | CASSRGLGARGETQYF
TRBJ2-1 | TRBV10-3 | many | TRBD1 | TGTGCCACGGGACAGGCCTCCTACAATGAGCAGTTCTTC | CATGQASYNEQFF
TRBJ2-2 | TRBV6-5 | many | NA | TGTGCCAGCAGTTACTCGGCACAGCTCACCGGGGAGCTGTTTTTT | CASSYSAQLTGELFF
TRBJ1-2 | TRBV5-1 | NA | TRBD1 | TGCGCCAGCAGCACGCAGGGGGCGAGTGGCTACACCTTC | CASSTQGASGYTF
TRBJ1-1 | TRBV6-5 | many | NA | TGTGCCAGCAGTTATTTACCGGAGGGTGAAGCTTTCTTT | CASSYLPEGEAFF
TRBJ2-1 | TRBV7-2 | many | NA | TGTGCCAGCAGCTTAGCCGGGACCAATCCCAATGTAGAGCAGTTCTTC | CASSLAGTNPNVEQFF
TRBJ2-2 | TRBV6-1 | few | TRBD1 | TGTGCCAGCAGCCCTAAGGACAGGGATAGTACCAGCACCGGGGAGCTGTTTTTT | CASSPKDRDSTSTGELFF
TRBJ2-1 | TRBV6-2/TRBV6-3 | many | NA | TGTGCCAGCAGTTCGAGGAATGAGCAGTTCTTC | CASSSRNEQFF
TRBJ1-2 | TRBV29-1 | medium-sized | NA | TGCAGCGTTGAAGGCAAGGGGCCCTCGCGCTACACCTTC | CSVEGKGPSRYTF
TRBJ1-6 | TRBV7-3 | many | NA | TGTGCCAGCAGCTTATCCCCAGGGAGCAATTCACCCCTCCACTTT | CASSLSPGSNSPLHF
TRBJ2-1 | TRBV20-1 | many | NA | TGCAGTGCCCTCAGAGGGAGGGGGCTTCAGTTCTTC | CSALRGRGLQFF
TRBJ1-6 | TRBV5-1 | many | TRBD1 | TGCGCCAGCAGCGTTGGACAGGGGAAAAATTCACCCCTCCACTTT | CASSVGQGKNSPLHF
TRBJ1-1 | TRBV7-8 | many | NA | TGTGCCAGCAGCCGGACAGAGATAGAAGCTTTCTTT | CASSRTEIEAFF
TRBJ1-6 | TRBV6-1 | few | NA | TGTGCCAGCGGGGAGACCTTCAAACGGAATAATTCACCCCTCCACTTT | CASGETFKRNNSPLHF
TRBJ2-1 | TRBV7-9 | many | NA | TGTGCCAGCAGCTTAGGGCCCGGGGCCATTTACAATGAGCAGTTCTTC | CASSLGPGAIYNEQFF
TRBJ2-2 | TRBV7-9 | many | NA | TGTGCCAGCACCTTAGGGGCAGGGCACACCGGGGAGCTGTTTTTT | CASTLGAGHTGELFF
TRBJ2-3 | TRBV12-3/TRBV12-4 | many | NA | TGTGCCAGCACGGGGGTGCTTAACCCCACAGATACGCAGTATTTT | CASTGVLNPTDTQYF
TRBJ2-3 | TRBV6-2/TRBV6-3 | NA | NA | TGTGCCAGCGGAAGGAGACTCAGCACAGATACGCAGTATTTT | CASGRRLSTDTQYF
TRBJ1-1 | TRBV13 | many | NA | TGTGCCAGCAGCTCCCCTAGGGGTGTGGGCACTGAAGCTTTCTTT | CASSSPRGVGTEAFF
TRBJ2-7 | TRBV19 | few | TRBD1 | TGTGCCAGTAGTTCGTCCGGGACAGGCGGTTACGAGCAGTACTTC | CASSSSGTGGYEQYF
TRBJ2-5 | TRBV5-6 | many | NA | TGTGCCAGCAGCTTGGGACGGCTCCAAGAGACCCAGTACTTC | CASSLGRLQETQYF
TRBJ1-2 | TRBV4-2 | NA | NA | TGTGCCAGCAGCCAAGAGGTATCCGACCCCAACTATGGCTACACCTTC | CASSQEVSDPNYGYTF
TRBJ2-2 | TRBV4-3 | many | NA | TGCGCCAGCAGCCCCTTTCGGAGTAACACCGGGGAGCTGTTTTTT | CASSPFRSNTGELFF
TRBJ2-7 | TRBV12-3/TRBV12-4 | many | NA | TGTGCCAGCAGTTTAGGGGGGGTCTCTCAGCCTATGTACTTC | CASSLGGVSQPMYF
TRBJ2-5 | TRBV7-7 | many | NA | TGTGCCAGCAGCTTACGGCGAGGGGCGGAGGAGACCCAGTACTTC | CASSLRRGAEETQYF
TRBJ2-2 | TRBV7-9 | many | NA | TGTGCCAGCAGCTTAGGCGCGAACACCGGGGAGCTGTTTTTT | CASSLGANTGELFF
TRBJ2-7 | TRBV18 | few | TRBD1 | TGTGCCAGCTCACCAACACAGACAGGGGAGCAGTACTTC | CASSPTQTGEQYF
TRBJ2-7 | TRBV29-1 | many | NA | TGCAGCGTTGGTATAGGTGGGTACGAGCAGTACTTC | CSVGIGGYEQYF
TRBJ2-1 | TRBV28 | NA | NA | TGTGCCAGCAGCTACCCGGCGGTGTGGAATGAGCAGTTCTTC | CASSYPAVWNEQFF
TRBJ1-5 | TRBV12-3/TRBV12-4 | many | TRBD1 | TGTGCCAGCAGTCCTGAGACAGGGGGACATCAGCCCCAGCATTTT | CASSPETGGHQPQHF
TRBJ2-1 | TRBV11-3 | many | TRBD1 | TGTGCCAGCAGCTTGGATCAGGGGGTTCATGAGCAGTTCTTC | CASSLDQGVHEQFF
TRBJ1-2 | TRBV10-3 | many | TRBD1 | TGTGCCATCAGGCGGGACAGTTCTATCTATGGCTACACCTTC | CAIRRDSSIYGYTF
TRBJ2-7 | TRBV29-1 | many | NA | TGCAGCGTTGTATGGAGGGGGCTAACCCTTTACGAGCAGTACTTC | CSVVWRGLTLYEQYF
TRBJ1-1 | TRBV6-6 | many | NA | TGTGCCGCAACGGGCGGCAACACTGAAGCTTTCTTT | CAATGGNTEAFF
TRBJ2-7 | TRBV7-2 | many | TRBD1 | TGTGCCAGCAGCTCACCCTGGACAGGGATAAACGAGCAGTACTTC | CASSSPWTGINEQYF
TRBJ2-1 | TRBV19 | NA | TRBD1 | TGTGCCAGTAGCCCACCACGGACAGGGGGCATTAAGGATTCCTACAATGAGCAGTTCTTC | CASSPPRTGGIKDSYNEQFF
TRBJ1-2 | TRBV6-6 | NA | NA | TGTGCCAGCAGTTCGACCCCCGGAAGGGTCTATGGCTACACCTTC | CASSSTPGRVYGYTF
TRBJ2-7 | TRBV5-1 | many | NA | TGCGCCAGCAGCTTGGCCCCAGGGAACCCCTACGAGCAGTACTTC | CASSLAPGNPYEQYF
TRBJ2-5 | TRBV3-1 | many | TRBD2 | TGTGCCAGCAGCCAGGGGACTAGCGGGGGGGCAGGAGAGACCCAGTACTTC | CASSQGTSGGAGETQYF
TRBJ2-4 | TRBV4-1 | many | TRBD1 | TGCGCCAGCAGCCAACAGGGACAGGGTAACATTCAGTACTTC | CASSQQGQGNIQYF
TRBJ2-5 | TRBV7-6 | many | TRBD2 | TGTGCCAGCAGCGCGGGACTAGCGGGAATCGACCAAGAGACCCAGTACTTC | CASSAGLAGIDQETQYF
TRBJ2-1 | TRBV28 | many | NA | TGTGCCAGCAGTTTGTCAACGGGGCACGATGAGCAGTTCTTC | CASSLSTGHDEQFF
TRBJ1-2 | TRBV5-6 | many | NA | TGTGCCAGCAGCTTGGAGCGGGGGTTCGGCTACACCTTC | CASSLERGFGYTF
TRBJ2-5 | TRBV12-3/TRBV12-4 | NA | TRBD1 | TGTGCCAGCAGTGCGGACAGGGGGAAGGCCGAGACCCAGTACTTC | CASSADRGKAETQYF
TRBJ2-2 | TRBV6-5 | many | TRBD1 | TGTGCCGCAGGGGGAAACACCGGGGAGCTGTTTTTT | CAAGGNTGELFF
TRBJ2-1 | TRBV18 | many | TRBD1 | TGTGCCAGCTCTCCTGCACTTACAGGGGGCCAGGGAAATGAGCAGTTCTTC | CASSPALTGGQGNEQFF
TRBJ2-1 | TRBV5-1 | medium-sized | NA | TGCGCCAGCAGCCCGGGCCTAGGGAGACAGGATGAGCAGTTCTTC | CASSPGLGRQDEQFF
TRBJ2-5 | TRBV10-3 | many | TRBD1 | TGTGCCATCAGGGGACAGGAGGGAGAGACCCAGTACTTC | CAIRGQEGETQYF
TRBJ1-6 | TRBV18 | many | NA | TGTGCCAGCTCACCACTAGAAGGGGAGCGTTCACCCCTCCACTTT | CASSPLEGERSPLHF
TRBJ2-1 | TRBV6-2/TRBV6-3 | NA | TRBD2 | TGTGCCAGCAGTTCCACCCCGAATTGGGAGGGGTACAATGAGCAGTTCTTC | CASSSTPNWEGYNEQFF
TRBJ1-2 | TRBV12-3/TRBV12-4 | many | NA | TGTGCCAGCAGTTTAGGGGTCCTCATTAACTATGGCTACACCTTC | CASSLGVLINYGYTF
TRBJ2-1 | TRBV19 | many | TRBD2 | TGTGCCAGTAGTATAGGGGCGGGGGCCTACAATGAGCAGTTCTTC | CASSIGAGAYNEQFF
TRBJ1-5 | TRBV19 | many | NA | TGTGCCAGTAGTGCAGGAGGGGTGAGCAATCAGCCCCAGCATTTT | CASSAGGVSNQPQHF
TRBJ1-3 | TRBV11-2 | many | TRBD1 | TGTGCCAGCAGCCTGAATCCCCCGGGGCGACAGGGGAGAGCTGGAAACACCATATATTTT | CASSLNPPGRQGRAGNTIYF